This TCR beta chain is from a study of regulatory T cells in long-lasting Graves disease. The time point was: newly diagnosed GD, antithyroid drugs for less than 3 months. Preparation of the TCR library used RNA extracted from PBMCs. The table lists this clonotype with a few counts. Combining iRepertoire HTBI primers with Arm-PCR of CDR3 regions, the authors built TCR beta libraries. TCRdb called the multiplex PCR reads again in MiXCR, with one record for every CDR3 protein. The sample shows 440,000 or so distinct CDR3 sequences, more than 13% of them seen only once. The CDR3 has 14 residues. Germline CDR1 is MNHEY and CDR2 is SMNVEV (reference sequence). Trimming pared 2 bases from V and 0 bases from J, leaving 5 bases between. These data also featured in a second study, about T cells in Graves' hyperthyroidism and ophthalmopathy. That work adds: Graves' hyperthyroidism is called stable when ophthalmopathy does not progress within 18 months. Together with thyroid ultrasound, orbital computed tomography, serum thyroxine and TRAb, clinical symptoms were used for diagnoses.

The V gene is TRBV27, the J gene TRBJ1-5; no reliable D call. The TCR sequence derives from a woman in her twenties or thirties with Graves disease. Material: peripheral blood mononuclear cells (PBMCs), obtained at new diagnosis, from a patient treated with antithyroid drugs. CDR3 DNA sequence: TGTGCCAGCAGTTTACAGAATAGCAATCAGCCCCAGCATTTT. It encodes CASSLQNSNQPQHF.